This T cell receptor (beta chain) was found in a study of blood T cell repertoires in COVID-19. About the study: Acute and convalescent COVID-19 samples came from the United States, Italy and Spain. In each case, the material was cDNA or gDNA derived from T cells, B-cell-depleted T cells, or PBMCs.

Per the original methods: Amplification from reference gene primers served as the basis for estimated nucleated cell counts. Sequencing was performed with immunoSEQ multiplex PCR; in TCRdb, only in-frame clones are kept and a portion is missing. V and J calls and clone size are those listed in that table; D and trimming were worked out from the DNA. The sample has over 120,000 clones, around nine tenths seen once; the top ten hold about 1.5%. CDR3 length: 16 residues. Germline V gives CDR1 SGHAT, CDR2 FQNNGV. Between the trimmed V and J ends, which lost 5 bases and 4 bases, there was a span of 18 bases.

Sequencing was done on a sample of peripheral blood. The receptor comes from a human donor in a cohort sampled during active COVID-19. The V gene is TRBV11-2, the J gene TRBJ2-1; D is possibly TRBD2 (7 bases). The CDR3 sequence is CASSTRKAGAYNEQFF. The DNA of the CDR3 is TGTGCCAGCAGCACCCGAAAGGCGGGGGCATACAATGAGCAGTTCTTC.